Presented here are 29 T cell receptor beta chains from one specimen sequenced in a study of T cells in Graves' hyperthyroidism and ophthalmopathy. RNA transcripts served as the template for amplifying TCR beta CDR3 regions. A first-round RT-PCR of the TCR CDR3 used the HTBI primer set. TCRdb reanalysed the multiplex PCR reads using MiXCR and keeps one entry per CDR3 protein. Altogether hundreds of thousands of distinct CDR3 sequences are present, less than 15% being singletons, with the ten largest covering 9.2%. The sample taken for sequencing was blood. The receptors derive from a woman between 18 and 30 years old with Graves' hyperthyroidism.

This clonotype was seen repeatedly, ten times or more. The chain combines TRBV4-1 with TRBJ2-3, with no clear D. Germline CDR1 MGHRA, CDR2 YSYEKL. The CDR3 extends over 13 amino acids. V lost 3 bases to trimming and J lost 1 base, with 5 bases between them. The CDR3 DNA follows: TGCGCCAGCAGCCACCCCCGCACAGATACGCAGTATTTT. This gives the protein CASSHPRTDTQYF.

The rearrangement uses TRBV7-9 and TRBJ2-1; D ambiguous. Germline assignment: CDR1 SEHNR and CDR2 FQNEAQ (reference sequence). The CDR3 covers 15 residues. Between the trimmed V and J ends, which lost 6 bases and 8 bases, there was a span of 20 bases. CDR3: CASSSNLYNIDEQFF. The DNA for the CDR3 is TGTGCCAGCAGTTCGAACCTCTACAACATCGATGAGCAGTTCTTC.

This clonotype was counted ten times or more. The chain has TRBV20-1 and TRBJ1-5; D remains unclear. Germline-derived CDR1 and CDR2 are DFQATT and SNEGSKA (reference sequence). Trimming took off 6 bases at V and 1 base at J, with 7 bases between the two ends. The CDR3 spans 12 residues. The CDR3 bases are TGCAGTGCACTTACAAGCAATCAGCCCCAGCATTTT. Translating gives CSALTSNQPQHF.

This chain links TRBV6-1 with TRBJ2-1, with TRBD2 as a possible D gene (5 bases). Germline lookup yields CDR1 MNHNS and CDR2 SASEGT. Trimming removed 6 bases at V and 8 bases at J, with 14 bases between. CDR3 length: 13 amino acids. CDR3 bases: TGTGCCAGCAGGAGGGCCGCTTTTCATGAGCAGTTCTTC. Translation: CASRRAAFHEQFF.

This clonotype was seen only a few times. The CDR3 coding sequence is TGTGCCAGCAGCCAATCCATCGGCGTGGCGAGTAACACTGAAGCTTTCTTT. Protein product: CASSQSIGVASNTEAFF. V is TRBV4-2 and J is TRBJ1-1, with unresolved D. CDR3 length: 17 residues. Germline V gene sequence: CDR1 LGHNA, CDR2 YNFKEQ. The V end was cut by 2 bases, the J end by 2 bases, with 18 bases between.

In this sample, this clonotype turned up many times. The chain employs TRBV27 and TRBJ1-2; the D gene is possibly TRBD1 (6 bases). This CDR3 has 12 amino acids. CDR1 MNHEY and CDR2 SMNVEV come from the germline V gene (reference sequence). V was trimmed by 7 bases and J by 7 bases, leaving 13 bases between them. The CDR3 reads CASKIGGSGYTF. Here the CDR3 DNA reads TGTGCCAGCAAGATAGGGGGATCTGGCTACACCTTC.

At least ten counts were recorded for this clonotype. The chain is built from TRBV18 and TRBJ1-4; D is unclear. V lost 4 bases and J 6 bases, leaving 18 bases between the germline ends. Germline V CDR1 and CDR2: KGHSH, LQKENI. The CDR3 sequence is 16 residues long. Here the CDR3 DNA reads TGTGCCAGCTCACAGCTTTGGAGATCACGGGATGAAAAACTGTTTTTT. Translating gives CASSQLWRSRDEKLFF.

This clonotype was picked up many times. The rearrangement links TRBV7-9 to TRBJ1-2; tentative D call: TRBD1 (5 bases). V was cut by 7 bases and J by 7 bases, with 19 bases left in between. The CDR3 has 14 amino acids. Germline loops: CDR1 SEHNR, CDR2 FQNEAQ (reference sequence). This CDR3 reads CASTPTAGWVGYTF. The CDR3 nucleotides are TGTGCCAGCACCCCAACGGCAGGGTGGGTTGGCTACACCTTC.

This clonotype was detected ten times or more. The rearrangement uses TRBV27 and TRBJ1-2, with D possibly being TRBD1 (6 bases). CDR1 is MNHEY, CDR2 SMNVEV, per germline (reference sequence). This CDR3 is built from 13 residues. The V end lost 0 bases, the J end lost 8 bases, and 10 bases lay between the germline ends. CDR3 in DNA: TGTGCCAGCAGTTTATCTACAGGGTCGGGCTACACCTTC. Encoded protein: CASSLSTGSGYTF.

In this sample, this clonotype turned up many times. This chain joins TRBV20-1 and TRBJ2-7; TRBD1 matches at 7 bases. Germline V lookup: CDR1 DFQATT, CDR2 SNEGSKA (reference sequence). This CDR3 comprises 12 residues. V gave up 4 bases and J gave up 6 bases; unmatched junction bases: 6. The CDR3 DNA sequence: TGCAGTGCTACAGACAGGGATCGCGAGCAGTACTTC. Its translation: CSATDRDREQYF.

The sample holds many counts of this clonotype. This chain joins TRBV20-1 and TRBJ2-7, with a weak D call TRBD2 (5 bases). Germline values: CDR1 DFQATT, CDR2 SNEGSKA (reference sequence). V was clipped by 6 bases and J by 2 bases, with 11 bases between them. This CDR3 has 12 residues. CDR3 DNA sequence: TGCAGTGCAATAGCGTACACCTACGAGCAGTACTTC. Protein product: CSAIAYTYEQYF.

This clonotype was observed many times. The chain is built from TRBV19 and TRBJ1-5; D ambiguous. This CDR3 is 16 amino acids long. V dropped 6 bases and J dropped 1 base, with 16 bases sitting between them. Germline V lookup: CDR1 LNHDA, CDR2 SQIVND (reference sequence). The CDR3 spells CASRHPEGISNQPQHF. The CDR3, as DNA: TGTGCCAGTAGGCATCCTGAGGGTATCAGCAATCAGCCCCAGCATTTT. Looking up the rest from reference TRBV19 and TRBJ1-5 gives the full variable domain: DGGITQSPKYLFRKEGQNVTLSCEQNLNHDAMYWYRQDPGQGLRLIYYSQIVNDFQKGDIAEGYSVSREKKESFPLTVTSAQKNPTAFYLCASRHPEGISNQPQHFGDGTRLSIL.

This clonotype occurred many times. The rearrangement uses TRBV2 and TRBJ2-1; D unresolved. Trimming left V 4 bases short and J 13 bases short, with 11 bases between. CDR1 is SNHLY and CDR2 is FYNNEI in the germline V gene. This CDR3 spans 11 amino acids. DNA of the CDR3: TGTGCCAGCAGTGGGCAGAATTATCAGTTCTTC. This encodes CASSGQNYQFF.

CDR3 loop: CATRTSVGPQETQYF. The CDR3 coding sequence is TGTGCCACCCGGACTAGCGTCGGCCCACAAGAGACCCAGTACTTC. This sequence joins TRBV10-3 and TRBJ2-5, with 9 bases fitting TRBD2. V shed 10 bases, J shed 2 bases, and the junction held 11 bases outside the gene matches. The CDR3 has 15 residues. The germline V gene encodes CDR1 ENHRY and CDR2 SYGVKD.

V and J are TRBV20-1 and TRBJ1-5, with D unresolved. Looked up from germline, CDR1 is DFQATT and CDR2 is SNEGSKA (reference sequence). The CDR3 has 18 amino acids. The ends were cut back, 0 bases at V and 3 bases at J, with 21 bases in the middle. The CDR3 DNA follows: TGCAGTGCTAGAGATTTTCGTGTCCTGCAGGTGATCAATCAGCCCCAGCATTTT. Translation gives CSARDFRVLQVINQPQHF.

The V gene is TRBV28, the J gene TRBJ2-4, with D tentatively TRBD1 (5 bases). Trimming removed 7 bases at V and 3 bases at J, with 13 bases between. The CDR3 sequence is 14 residues long. Germline values: CDR1 MDHEN, CDR2 SYDVKM. CDR3 region: CASTTVGVKNIQYF. The DNA of the CDR3 is TGTGCCAGCACCACCGTAGGGGTCAAAAACATTCAGTACTTC. The whole variable domain, filled in from reference TRBV28 and TRBJ2-4, reads DVKVTQSSRYLVKRTGEKVFLECVQDMDHENMFWYRQDPGLGLRLIYFSYDVKMKEKGDIPEGYSVSREKKERFSLILESASTNQTSMYLCASTTVGVKNIQYFGAGTRLSVL.

This clonotype has just a few counts. The chain couples TRBV19 to TRBJ1-1; D remains unclear. Germline CDR1 is LNHDA and CDR2 is SQIVND (reference sequence). This CDR3 is 19 amino acids long. V was shortened by 2 bases and J by 4 bases, with 26 bases between the two germline ends. CDR3 DNA sequence: TGTGCCAGTAGTATATCCCGGAGCAGATTGGACTCCGGAGCCACTGAAGCTTTCTTT. Protein: CASSISRSRLDSGATEAFF.

This clonotype has a handful of counts. The chain employs TRBV6-1 and TRBJ2-1, with D unclear. The CDR3 is 14 residues long. The germline V gene encodes CDR1 MNHNS and CDR2 SASEGT. Between the trimmed V and J ends, which lost 5 bases and 9 bases, there was a span of 17 bases. Here the CDR3 reads CASSYIDRSGEQFF. The CDR3 DNA reads as TGTGCCAGCAGTTATATAGACCGATCGGGTGAGCAGTTCTTC.

At least ten counts were recorded for this clonotype. The chain links TRBV7-3 to TRBJ2-3; no definite D call. The V gene's germline CDR1 is SGHTA and CDR2 FQGTGA. CDR3 length: 15 amino acids. The ends were cut back, 0 bases at V and 5 bases at J, with 12 bases in the middle. The CDR3 reads CASSLTSGDGDTQYF. As DNA, the CDR3 is TGTGCCAGCAGCTTAACGTCCGGTGATGGAGATACGCAGTATTTT.

This clonotype showed up many times. The V and J genes are TRBV27 and TRBJ1-3, with TRBD1 matching 10 bases. Looked up from germline, CDR1 is MNHEY and CDR2 is SMNVEV (reference sequence). The V and J ends lost 5 bases and 0 bases, in that order; junction bases with no gene match: 7. The CDR3 loop spans 17 amino acids. The CDR3 DNA sequence: TGTGCCAGCAGTCCCCGGGACAGGGGATTCTCTGGAAACACCATATATTTT. Its protein product is CASSPRDRGFSGNTIYF.

This clonotype was recorded many times. The chain combines TRBV6-1 with TRBJ1-2; D might be TRBD1 (6 bases). CDR3 length equals 15 residues. Deletions cut 6 bases from V and 4 bases from J, with 18 bases between. Germline-derived CDR1 and CDR2 are MNHNS and SASEGT. CDR3 in amino acids: CASRPRGADGYGYTF. In DNA, the CDR3 is TGTGCCAGCAGGCCTAGGGGGGCGGATGGCTATGGCTACACCTTC.

This clonotype was counted ten times or more. The V call is TRBV20-1, the J call TRBJ1-5; 10 bases are shared with TRBD1. The CDR3 is 16 amino acids. Trimming removed 2 bases from V and 2 bases from J; junction bases left unmatched: 6. The V gene's germline CDR1 is DFQATT and CDR2 SNEGSKA (reference sequence). This CDR3 reads CSARRTGTGGNQPQHF. CDR3 in DNA: TGCAGTGCTAGAAGGACCGGGACAGGGGGCAATCAGCCCCAGCATTTT.

This clonotype is a singleton in its sample. A much larger clone lies a single base off, so this may be a read error. This chain links TRBV24-1 with TRBJ2-5; D is unclear. The CDR3 sequence is 14 residues long. CDR1 and CDR2 from the germline V gene are KGHDR and SFDVKD. The CDR3: CATSPGWGEETLYF. CDR3 in DNA: TGTGCCACCAGCCCAGGTTGGGGTGAAGAGACCCTGTACTTC.

V is TRBV6-2 or TRBV6-3 and J is TRBJ2-2; no firm D call. With 6 bases removed from V and 3 bases from J, the gap between germline ends came to 11 bases. The CDR3 sequence is 14 residues long. Germline CDR1 and CDR2: MNHEY and SVGEGT. The DNA for the CDR3 is TGTGCCAGCAGAGCCGAGGTTCACACCGGGGAGCTGTTTTTT. Translating gives CASRAEVHTGELFF.

This clonotype appeared many times. CDR3 region: CSATDPVGPSNTEAFF. The CDR3 coding sequence is TGCAGTGCTACGGACCCTGTCGGACCTTCGAACACTGAAGCTTTCTTT. This chain connects TRBV20-1 to TRBJ1-1; D not resolved. Germline V gene lookup returns CDR1 DFQATT and CDR2 SNEGSKA (reference sequence). The ends were cut back, 4 bases at V and 1 base at J, with 19 bases in the middle. This CDR3 comprises 16 residues.

In this sample, this clonotype turned up many times. This chain uses TRBV20-1 with TRBJ2-5, with D maybe TRBD1 (5 bases). V lost 0 bases, J lost 1 base, and 12 bases lay in between. Germline-derived CDR1 and CDR2 are DFQATT and SNEGSKA (reference sequence). This CDR3 is built from 15 residues. The CDR3 DNA sequence: TGCAGTGCTAGAGATTCTAGGACACCCCAAGAGACCCAGTACTTC. This encodes CSARDSRTPQETQYF.

This clonotype has ten or more counts. This chain links TRBV30 with TRBJ2-5, with D possibly called TRBD1 or TRBD2 (5 bases each). V lost 8 bases and J lost 5, with 18 bases in between. Germline loops: CDR1 GTSNPN, CDR2 SVGIG (reference sequence). The CDR3 consists of 13 residues. The CDR3 region has the DNA TGTGCCACCGAGGGGATCCACGGGGAGACCCAGTACTTC. It translates to CATEGIHGETQYF.

Only a few counts were recorded for this clonotype. The J gene is TRBJ2-7, the V gene TRBV6-1; 9 nucleotides line up with TRBD1. With V trimmed by 4 bases and J by 3 bases, 4 bases remained unmatched. Germline V gene data show CDR1 as MNHNS and CDR2 as SASEGT. There are 14 residues in the CDR3. The CDR3: CASSVRDRVYEQYF. CDR3 in DNA: TGTGCCAGCAGTGTCAGGGACAGGGTCTACGAGCAGTACTTC.

This clonotype was observed once. A much larger clone differs by one base, so this may be a read error. The chain has TRBV15 and TRBJ1-2; D not resolved. Germline values: CDR1 LNHNV, CDR2 YYDKDF (reference sequence). CDR3 length equals 15 residues. The CDR3 bases are TGTGTCACCAGCAGAGATCGGGAGGGTTCGAGTGGCTACACCTTC. It specifies CVTSRDREGSSGYTF.